This T cell receptor (beta chain) was identified in a study of cytomegalovirus exposure and HLA in healthy donors (TCRdb year 2017). A note on the overall study: In an earlier analysis of 550 to 750 of the donors, approximately 260 Gb of sequence data and roughly 100 million unique TCR beta sequences from about 179 million T cells were reported. An early release covering roughly 640 HLA-typed donors comprised 300 to 350 gigabases of sequencing data and about 90 million unique TCR sequences. Among the roughly 370 genotyped donors, approximately 82% belonged to the genetic ancestry cluster associated with self-reported Caucasian donors. The study aimed to test whether signatures of past pathogen exposure could be identified by cataloging public T cell receptors. The study profiled the T cell repertoires of some 610 subjects by immunosequencing and related them to cytomegalovirus serostatus. In addition to the first cohort of hundreds of subjects, a separate validation cohort of 130 or so different subjects was used. To predict cytomegalovirus infection status, the study brought together high-throughput TCR immunosequencing, statistical association of individual TCRs with disease status, and machine learning. To study patterns of TCR occurrence, a later analysis re-analyzed previously published TCR beta repertoires from 550 to 800 donors and added high-resolution HLA genotyping. Rather than using new phenotypic data, the later analysis identified candidate immune exposures from TCR beta sequences and from how often those sequences occurred across donors. An earlier analysis of around 640 of the donors used high-throughput TCR beta sequencing to judge whether each TCR beta V gene segment behaved as functional or pseudogenic. Alongside the repertoire data, information on donor age, sex, ethnicity and CMV serostatus was compiled. In a later genetic analysis, genome-wide SNP genotypes for about 55% of the roughly 670 donors were used, and that subset was treated as a discovery cohort. Every discovery cohort repertoire had been produced on one sequencing platform. Class I and class II HLA loci were covered by the typing at four-digit resolution. The number of donors typed differed by locus, with roughly 620-640 for A, B, C, DRB1 and DQB1, roughly 520 for DQA1, about 610 for DPA1, and some 440 for DPB1. Because of strong linkage in the cohort, roughly five DR-DQ haplotypes were treated as single units for association and clustering. Across roughly 420 genotyped donors of the cohort, an average of approximately 240,000 unique TCR beta nucleotide sequences per donor were sequenced, and roughly 20% of those sequences were non-productive. Overall study outcomes, separate from this receptor: The classifier was reported to diagnose cytomegalovirus status with high specificity and sensitivity in both the original and validation cohorts. Because counts were too low, seventeen rarely observed V segments, including chromosome 9 orphons, were left out of the earlier analysis of some 600 of the donors. A few of the identified cytomegalovirus-associated TCR beta chains were confirmed in vitro to be specific for cytomegalovirus antigens. This cohort had only TCR beta chains sequenced, and the lack of alpha or paired-chain data limited which features could be detected. A group of highly shared sequence variants was considered likely to be a technical artifact of the sequencing pipeline. Compared with the roughly 600-donor mean, donors in an Asian-associated ancestry cluster had fewer N-insertions in productive TCRs, according to a later genetic analysis. A further reported finding was that TCR beta sequences accurately predicted the HLA-A and HLA-B alleles for most subjects in the first cohort. The only immune exposure information available for the cohort was CMV serostatus. Roughly uniform sequencing depth across donors was assumed in presence/absence analyses, although this assumption may not hold. In a later analysis, the rate of TCR association differed among HLA loci, with DRB1 alleles having the most associated TCRs and HLA-C alleles having the fewest. The study gave a list of around 170 TCR beta chains associated with cytomegalovirus. Several of the top co-occurrence clusters appeared to be linked to parvovirus B19, influenza, CMV and Epstein-Barr virus, according to a later analysis. The authors suggested that the approach could potentially be extended to other disease states and immunological phenotypes. An earlier analysis of around 600 of the donors showed that most TCR beta V segments appeared in productive rearrangements either about 90% or about 30% of the time, which broadly matched IMGT annotations. While some public TCRs were present in many individuals, most TCR sequences turned up only very rarely across donors. In a later analysis, HLA-associated TCR beta chains showed more clonal expansion and lower generation probabilities than non-associated chains that were equally common. Because some donors lacked HLA typing at each locus, the association tests relied only on the typed subset. Linkage disequilibrium might explain the correlated functional status among segregating V segments, but an unknown experimental factor could not be excluded. When HLA alleles, especially DR and DQ, strongly co-occurred, TCR associations were difficult to assign to individual alleles. In a later analysis, most CMV-associated TCR beta chains were found to appear HLA-restricted, with HLA associations seemingly driven largely by CMV exposure. The 87-base-pair reads could not distinguish some IMGT-functional V segments, including TRBV6-2 and TRBV6-3, so those segments were excluded. At a false discovery rate of 0.05, a later analysis linked 16,951 TCR beta sequences to specific HLA alleles. A later genetic analysis associated a missense DCLRE1C variant with V-gene and J-gene trimming of TCR beta chains, and an independent cohort replicated the association.

In total, approximately 690 healthy bone marrow donors made up the cohort. At the time of sampling, all cohort members were nominally healthy, though unrecorded immune exposures were likely present. The donor was CMV seronegative and was included in the group of several hundred seronegative cohort members. A peripheral blood sample was provided by each donor, and peripheral blood mononuclear cells were used for TCR beta sequencing. Genomic DNA was extracted from the blood cell samples with the Qiagen DNeasy Blood Extraction Kit. From the cysteine up to the phenylalanine, the CDR3 has a length of 19 residues. The kept DNA is CDR3 alone, 57 bases in frame from the first base. CDR1 and CDR2 were assigned from the germline V gene as SGHRS and YFSETQ. The germline ends are 27 bases apart after V is trimmed by 3 bases and J by 6 bases. As concerns this clone: No antigen is known for it. Base qualities were left out, and no much larger clone turns up one base away.

Library prep was done by the immunoSEQ multiplex PCR assay. A mixture of 60 forward primers for TCR Vbeta segments and 13 reverse primers for TCR Jbeta segments was used in the multiplex PCR. The CDR3 region of rearranged TCR beta genes was amplified from genomic DNA with a multiplex PCR assay. The Illumina HiSeq System was used to sequence the amplified TCR beta libraries as 87-base-pair reads. In the paper's pipeline: Across the roughly 700 repertoires, a later analysis counted tens of millions of unique TCR beta chains, some 11 million of which were shared by at least two donors. Raw reads were error-corrected and collapsed into unique sequences by a nearest-neighbor algorithm in which closely related sequences were merged to remove PCR and sequencing errors. CDR3 sequences were aligned to IMGT reference sequences to assign V, D and J gene segments. For a sequence to be retained, a match of at least six nucleotides to both a V gene segment and a J gene segment was required. A rearrangement was called productive if the CDR3 had no stop codons and remained in frame with V and J, and every other rearrangement was called non-productive. Following IMGT convention, CDR3 was defined as the stretch from the second conserved V-encoded cysteine to the conserved J-encoded phenylalanine. The earlier analysis of about 590 of the donors excluded sequences that lacked an unambiguous match to a single V gene segment. In an earlier analysis of a few hundred of the donors, V segments were called functional above 56.7% productive rearrangements and were called segregating when the between-donor standard deviation exceeded 5%. A statistical classification framework was developed to diagnose cytomegalovirus status using the catalog of TCR beta chain sequences. In a later analysis, V and J genes were assigned by comparing TCR nucleotide sequences against IMGT/GENE-DB human TR gene sequences. A later analysis assigned CDR3 sequences and most-parsimonious VDJ recombination scenarios with the TCRdist pipeline. In a later analysis, each TCR beta chain was defined by its CDR3 amino acid sequence together with its V-gene family, and reads lacking a unique V-gene family were excluded. In a later analysis, fewer than 600 highly shared, low-generation-probability nucleotide sequences were removed to address suspected cross-contamination and a sequencing artifact. For each public chain, a later analysis derived a clonal expansion index from normalized ranks of inferred template counts within each repertoire. A later analysis computed generation probabilities with a VDJ recombination model fitted to out-of-frame rearrangements, and checked the results against IGoR. In a later analysis, hypergeometric tests were used to score TCR-TCR, TCR-HLA and TCR-CMV co-occurrence, with a repertoire-size bias correction applied to TCR pairs. To estimate false discovery rates, a later analysis permuted the HLA or CMV assignments 20 times. In a later analysis, co-occurring TCRs were grouped using DBSCAN, with TCRdist sequence similarity added in when clustering inside HLA-allele-positive subsets. Co-occurrence clustering excluded repertoires with fewer than 30,000 or more than 120,000 public chains, plus five with anomalous nucleotide sharing. Held by TCRdb, this immuneACCESS table contains in-frame sequences only and omits some clones. Under half of the omission traces to an unresolved V gene where checked; the cause of the rest is unknown. The DNA gave D and trimming, while V, J and clone size come from that table. This sample lists under 200,000 clones; approximately 65% were detected once. The ten largest account for roughly 2.9% of the sample.

Material: PBMCs. Recombination connected TRBV5-1 to TRBJ2-2; D gene: possibly TRBD1, on 7 matching bases. This receptor was obtained from a middle-aged man in good health and CMV-seronegative. The CDR3 protein: CASSSLTRGVRRGPGELFF. The nucleotide sequence reads as follows: TGCGCCAGCAGCTCCCTAACTAGGGGCGTTCGGAGGGGGCCCGGGGAGCTGTTTTTT.